The T cell receptor (beta chain) under discussion was sequenced for a study of blood T cell repertoires in COVID-19. Repertoires were generated with immunoSEQ multiplex PCR, while TCRdb's copy carries only in-frame clones and drops some. The sample has roughly 140,000 clones, 79% seen once. Germline V gene lookup returns CDR1 SNHLY and CDR2 FYNNEI. After removal of 5 bases from V and 2 bases from J, the junction contained 4 bases not matched to a gene. This CDR3 is 14 amino acids long. The chain employs TRBV2 and TRBJ1-2, with 8 bases aligning to TRBD1. The sequenced material came from peripheral blood. The clonotype originates from a man aged 50-59 years with active or convalescent COVID-19. The CDR3 DNA reads as TGTGCCAGCAGTCGGACAGGGACGAACTATGGCTACACCTTC. Protein: CASSRTGTNYGYTF.